Each of the 29 T cell receptor beta chains below was sequenced from the same sample in a study of identical twins. TCRdb analysed the 5' RACE reads with MiXCR anew, one entry per CDR3 protein. Here the sample spans more than 400,000 distinct CDR3 sequences, around 15% being singletons. Separately, the same data were catalogued under a study of yellow fever vaccine responses in identical twins.

The sequenced sample was CD4+ T cells sorted from blood. Receptors originate from a young woman in good health.

This rearrangement joins TRBV10-3 to TRBJ2-4, with D possibly being TRBD1 (6 bases). Trimming removed 3 bases from V and 8 bases from J, with 11 bases in between. The CDR3 consists of 13 residues. The V gene's germline CDR1 is ENHRY and CDR2 SYGVKD. As DNA, the CDR3 is TGTGCCATCAGTGAAGGGGGTTTAGACATTCAGTACTTC. It encodes CAISEGGLDIQYF.

This clonotype was detected only a few times. The CDR3 sequence is CASSPIRERNEQFF. Here the CDR3 DNA reads TGTGCCAGCAGTCCAATCAGGGAACGGAATGAGCAGTTCTTC. This chain joins TRBV28 and TRBJ2-1; maybe TRBD1 (5 bases). Looked up from germline, CDR1 is MDHEN and CDR2 is SYDVKM. V was shortened by 5 bases and J by 7 bases, with 15 bases between the two germline ends. The CDR3 sequence is 14 residues long.

In DNA, the CDR3 is TGTGCCAGCAGTCACGGACTAGCGGGAGCCGGGGAGCTGTTTTTT. Protein sequence: CASSHGLAGAGELFF. The V and J genes are TRBV14 and TRBJ2-2, with TRBD2 matching 13 bases. Germline V CDR1 and CDR2: SGHDN, FVKESK. The CDR3 runs 15 residues. The trim removed 6 bases at V and 6 bases at J, leaving 4 bases unmatched.

The chain combines TRBV4-1 with TRBJ2-5; D possibly matches TRBD1 or TRBD2 (6 bases each). V lost 2 bases and J lost 4, with 11 bases in between. Germline V lookup: CDR1 MGHRA, CDR2 YSYEKL. The length of the CDR3 is 14 residues. The CDR3 loop reads CASSQKQGGETQYF. The CDR3 DNA reads as TGCGCCAGCAGCCAAAAACAGGGAGGAGAGACCCAGTACTTC.

The rearrangement links TRBV29-1 to TRBJ2-7; weak D call: TRBD1 (6 bases). The CDR3 is 15 amino acids. The germline gives CDR1 SQVTM, CDR2 ANQGSEA. Trimming left V 5 bases short and J 2 bases short, with 19 bases between. The CDR3 nucleotides are TGCAGCGTTCCCACTACTTCGACAGGAACCTACGAGCAGTACGTC. It specifies CSVPTTSTGTYEQYV.

The chain uses TRBV12-3 or TRBV12-4 and TRBJ1-1; 12 bases map to TRBD1. Trimming at V came to 4 bases and at J to 13 bases, leaving 7 bases not matched to a gene. The CDR3 is made up of 13 amino acids. Here the CDR3 DNA reads TGTGCCAGCAGTTCCGGGACAGGGGGCTCGGGTTTCTTT. Its translation is CASSSGTGGSGFF.

V gene TRBV6-5 combines with J gene TRBJ2-3; D unclear. This CDR3 is 13 amino acids long. V was clipped by 3 bases and J by 5 bases, with 9 bases between them. Germline CDR1 is MNHEY and CDR2 is SVGAGI. CDR3 nucleotide sequence: TGTGCCAGCAGTTATCAACGACTAGATACGCAGTATTTT. This encodes CASSYQRLDTQYF.

The genes are TRBV20-1 and TRBJ1-3, with a weak D call TRBD1 (6 bases). Trimming stripped 2 bases from V and 0 bases from J, with 14 bases between. CDR1 is DFQATT, CDR2 SNEGSKA, per germline (reference sequence). There are 16 residues in the CDR3. The CDR3 nucleotides read TGCAGTGCTAGACCCCGGACAGTTAACTCTGGAAACACCATATATTTT. Encoded protein: CSARPRTVNSGNTIYF.

The chain has TRBV2 and TRBJ2-1, with D tentatively TRBD1 (5 bases). This CDR3 region has 14 residues. Germline lookup yields CDR1 SNHLY and CDR2 FYNNEI. V was cut by 6 bases and J by 2 bases, with 11 bases left in between. This CDR3 reads CASREQGPYNEQFF. The CDR3 nucleotides read TGTGCCAGCAGGGAGCAGGGTCCCTACAATGAGCAGTTCTTC.

Only a few counts were recorded for this clonotype. The J gene is TRBJ1-1, the V gene TRBV5-1; 8 bases map to TRBD1. J lost 1 base, V lost 4 bases, and 3 bases had no gene match. In germline, CDR1 is SGHRS, CDR2 YFSETQ. The CDR3 contains 14 residues. The CDR3 region has the DNA TGCGCCAGCAGCGCGGGACAGGAGAACACTGAAGCTTTCTTT. Encoded protein: CASSAGQENTEAFF.

The chain combines TRBV10-1 with TRBJ2-3; D gene ambiguous. Germline V gene sequence: CDR1 WNHNN, CDR2 SYGVQD (reference sequence). With 6 bases removed from V and 7 bases from J, the gap between germline ends came to 11 bases. CDR3 size: 12 residues. The CDR3 DNA reads as TGCGCCAGCAGCGGCGAAGGGAATACGCAGTATTTT. Its protein product is CASSGEGNTQYF.

The rearrangement links TRBV7-3 to TRBJ2-7, with TRBD2 matching 9 bases. V dropped 5 bases and J dropped 3; count of bases not matched to a gene: 8. This CDR3 is 15 amino acids long. Germline lookup yields CDR1 SGHTA and CDR2 FQGTGA. The CDR3 loop is CASSPETSGNYEQYF. The CDR3 bases are TGTGCCAGCAGCCCCGAGACTAGCGGAAACTACGAGCAGTACTTC.

This clonotype showed up just a few times. The chain combines TRBV12-3 or TRBV12-4 with TRBJ1-5; a weak D match, TRBD1 (5 bases). Trimming took 6 bases from V and 7 from J, leaving 13 bases between them. The CDR3 totals 13 residues. CDR3 sequence (DNA): TGTGCCAGCAGCCCTAGGGGCTTCCAGCCCCAGCATTTT. It translates to CASSPRGFQPQHF.

This clonotype occurred a few times. J is TRBJ1-2 and V is TRBV3-1; TRBD1 agrees at 7 bases. The germline gives CDR1 LGHDT, CDR2 YNNKEL (reference sequence). V trimming: 0 bases; J trimming: 8 bases; junction bases outside the gene matches: 6. This CDR3 spans 14 amino acids. The DNA for the CDR3 is TGTGCCAGCAGCCAAGAAGGAGGGGACAGAGGCTACACCTTC. Translating it yields CASSQEGGDRGYTF.

This clonotype has just a few counts. The chain couples TRBV20-1 to TRBJ2-1; 9 nucleotides line up with TRBD2. Trimming cost V 6 bases and J 5 bases; bases outside gene matches: 8. The CDR3 loop spans 14 amino acids. Germline V gives CDR1 DFQATT, CDR2 SNEGSKA (reference sequence). The CDR3 loop is CSAPSGTFNNEQFF. The CDR3 region has the DNA TGCAGTGCCCCTAGCGGGACCTTCAACAATGAGCAGTTCTTC.

This clonotype was picked up many times. The gene calls are TRBV3-1 and TRBJ1-5; unclear D gene. V was clipped by 0 bases and J by 0 bases, with 0 bases between them. This CDR3 has 13 amino acids. Germline CDR1 reads LGHDT; CDR2 reads YNNKEL (reference sequence). For the CDR3, the DNA is TGTGCCAGCAGCCAAGATAGCAATCAGCCCCAGCATTTT. This translates into CASSQDSNQPQHF.

This clonotype has only a few counts. The CDR3 region is CASSYKGSGSVKYEQYF. The CDR3 DNA is TGTGCCAGCAGCTACAAGGGTAGCGGGAGCGTTAAGTACGAGCAGTACTTC. J is TRBJ2-7 and V is TRBV5-6, with 9 positions matching TRBD2. The germline CDR1 and CDR2 sequences are SGHDT and YYEEEE. The CDR3 consists of 17 residues. V dropped 3 bases and J dropped 4; count of bases not matched to a gene: 14.

This chain joins TRBV15 and TRBJ2-6; maybe TRBD2 (7 bases). CDR1 is LNHNV, CDR2 YYDKDF, per germline (reference sequence). Between the trimmed V and J ends, which lost 1 base and 2 bases, there was a span of 18 bases. The CDR3 is 19 amino acids. The CDR3 sequence is CATSRGEGGVKAGANVLTF. The CDR3 nucleotides read TGTGCCACCAGCAGAGGGGAAGGGGGGGTGAAAGCTGGGGCCAACGTCCTGACTTTC.

This clonotype showed up just a few times. The chain carries TRBV15 and TRBJ2-7, with TRBD2 matching 13 bases. The germline CDR1 and CDR2 sequences are LNHNV and YYDKDF (reference sequence). V dropped 4 bases and J dropped 3; count of bases not matched to a gene: 3. CDR3 size: 15 residues. The CDR3 region is CATSTWTSGSYEQYF. The DNA for the CDR3 is TGTGCCACCAGCACCTGGACTAGCGGGAGCTACGAGCAGTACTTC.

The rearrangement joins TRBV5-1 to TRBJ2-2; no definite D call. Trimming pared 4 bases from V and 4 bases from J, leaving 17 bases between. The CDR3 is 16 residues long. Germline loops: CDR1 SGHRS, CDR2 YFSETQ. The chain's CDR3 is CASSTGQLRPTGELFF. CDR3 in DNA: TGCGCCAGCAGCACGGGTCAGTTGCGGCCCACCGGGGAGCTGTTTTTT.

This clonotype was detected a few times. The chain couples TRBV10-3 to TRBJ1-6, with D unresolved. Germline values: CDR1 ENHRY, CDR2 SYGVKD. Trimming removed 0 bases at V and 9 bases at J, with 12 bases between. The CDR3 is 15 residues long. DNA of the CDR3: TGTGCCATCAGTGAGTCTGCCCTTCCAAGTTCACCCCTCCACTTT. Translation gives CAISESALPSSPLHF.

This clonotype was seen ten or more times. This chain joins TRBV7-2 and TRBJ1-1, with unresolved D. Germline CDR1 reads SGHTA; CDR2 reads FQGNSA. V dropped 4 bases and J dropped 8 bases, with 11 bases sitting between them. This CDR3 is built from 12 residues. The CDR3 region is CASSSTRIEAFF. The CDR3 DNA follows: TGTGCCAGCAGCTCAACCAGAATAGAAGCTTTCTTT.

This clonotype showed up many times. This chain connects TRBV2 to TRBJ2-6; D is uncertain. V lost 3 bases and J lost 0, with 3 bases in between. The CDR3 extends over 14 amino acids. Germline V gene sequence: CDR1 SNHLY, CDR2 FYNNEI. CDR3 protein: CASSDPSGANVLTF. DNA for the CDR3: TGTGCCAGCAGTGACCCCTCTGGGGCCAACGTCCTGACTTTC.

This clonotype has a handful of counts. The chain is built from TRBV5-1 and TRBJ2-2; D might be TRBD1 or TRBD2, each matching 5 bases. CDR1 and CDR2 (germline): SGHRS, YFSETQ. The CDR3 has 14 residues. Trimming stripped 5 bases from V and 0 bases from J, with 8 bases between. The CDR3 is CASSEGTNTGELFF. The CDR3 DNA is TGCGCCAGCAGTGAGGGGACGAACACCGGGGAGCTGTTTTTT.

The sample holds a few counts of this clonotype. J is TRBJ1-6 and V is TRBV6-2 or TRBV6-3; no clear D gene. This CDR3 has 14 residues. Germline V CDR1 and CDR2: MNHEY, SVGEGT. V lost 0 bases, J lost 7 bases, and 7 bases lay in between. This CDR3 is CASSYSGRNSPLHF. CDR3 DNA sequence: TGTGCCAGCAGTTACTCGGGGAGAAATTCACCCCTCCACTTT.

This clonotype was counted a few times. The J gene is TRBJ2-3, the V gene TRBV3-1; D is perhaps TRBD1 or TRBD2 (5 bases each). V was clipped by 2 bases and J by 0 bases, with 9 bases between them. Germline CDR1 is LGHDT and CDR2 is YNNKEL (reference sequence). The CDR3 runs 15 residues. CDR3 sequence reads: CASSQYRTSTDTQYF. CDR3 nucleotides: TGTGCCAGCAGCCAATACAGGACTAGCACAGATACGCAGTATTTT.

The chain has TRBV11-3 and TRBJ1-1; D may be TRBD1 (5 bases). The V end lost 8 bases, the J end lost 4 bases, and 14 bases lay between the germline ends. The CDR3 is 13 residues long. CDR1 and CDR2 (germline): SGHNT, YENEEA. This CDR3 is CASHAGMFTEAFF. As DNA, the CDR3 is TGTGCCAGCCACGCAGGGATGTTCACTGAAGCTTTCTTT. The full variable domain, in which reference TRBV11-3 and TRBJ1-1 provide the parts outside the CDR3, is EAGVVQSPRYKIIEKKQPVAFWCNPISGHNTLYWYLQNLGQGPELLIRYENEEAVDDSQLPKDRFSAERLKGVDSTLKIQPAELGDSAVYLCASHAGMFTEAFFGQGTRLTVV.

This clonotype was seen a few times. The V and J genes are TRBV29-1 and TRBJ2-3, with 10 bases that match TRBD2. CDR3 length equals 14 residues. The trim removed 7 bases at V and 4 bases at J, leaving 8 bases unmatched. The germline CDR1 and CDR2 sequences are SQVTM and ANQGSEA. The CDR3 sequence is CSAPGLANADTQYF. The CDR3 DNA sequence: TGCAGCGCCCCGGGACTAGCGAACGCAGATACGCAGTATTTT.

The DNA for the CDR3 is TGCAGCGGGCTGAACACTGAAGCTTTCTTT. Its translation is CSGLNTEAFF. The V and J genes are TRBV29-1 and TRBJ1-1; D gene uncertain. V was pared by 7 bases and J by 0 bases, with 3 bases between. Per the germline V gene, CDR1 is SQVTM and CDR2 is ANQGSEA. The CDR3 contains 10 residues.